The clone carrying this TCR beta chain was counted a few times. What it recognizes is unknown. Unique molecular identifiers tagged individual cDNA molecules. A single record per CDR3 protein comes from TCRdb applying MiXCR to the 5' RACE reads. The sample lists about 83,000 distinct CDR3 sequences, less than 11% seen once, with about 8.2% in the top ten. This sample was included in a study of early T cells in non-severe SARS-CoV-2 infection. Study-wide results and caveats: The VDJdb matching leaned toward anti-spike CD8 responses and overlooked private and CD4 specificities.

The source of this sequence is an adult who was a healthcare worker with PCR-confirmed SARS-CoV-2 infection or an uninfected control (not recorded which). Source: whole blood, taken at baseline.

The CDR3 nucleotides are TGTGCCAGCACAGGACCAGATGGCAGCTCCTACGAGCAGTACTTC. Translated, it gives CASTGPDGSSYEQYF. The V gene is TRBV6-2 or TRBV6-3, the J gene TRBJ2-7; D gene unclear. Germline V gives CDR1 MNHEY, CDR2 SVGEGT. The CDR3 contains 15 residues. Between the trimmed V and J ends, which lost 7 bases and 0 bases, there was a span of 16 bases.